These 15 T cell receptor beta chains were sequenced from one sample in a study of blood T cell repertoires in COVID-19. Produced via immunoSEQ multiplex PCR; TCRdb's table is partial and in-frame only. The profile shows some 59,000 clones, 60% to 80% of them singletons. The material sequenced was peripheral blood. These receptors originate from a man at least 80 years old with active or convalescent COVID-19.

The rearrangement uses TRBV11-1 and TRBJ2-3; no firm D call. CDR3 length: 14 residues. V lost 4 bases to trimming and J lost 0 bases, with 8 bases between them. From germline, CDR1 is SGHAT and CDR2 FQDESV (reference sequence). CDR3 bases: TGTGCCAGCAGCTCGACTTCTAGCACAGATACGCAGTATTTT. Protein product: CASSSTSSTDTQYF.

The J gene is TRBJ2-1, the V gene TRBV7-2; 10 nucleotides match TRBD2. Trimming at V came to 4 bases and at J to 0 bases, leaving 6 bases not matched to a gene. This CDR3 contains 17 residues. The germline V gene encodes CDR1 SGHTA and CDR2 FQGNSA. In DNA form, the CDR3 reads TGTGCCAGCAGCTCATCACTAGCGGGAAGCTCCTACAATGAGCAGTTCTTC. Its translation is CASSSSLAGSSYNEQFF.

In its sample, this clone was seen once. The rearrangement links TRBV6-5 to TRBJ1-3; D unresolved. CDR3 length: 11 amino acids. Germline V gene sequence: CDR1 MNHEY, CDR2 SVGAGI. V dropped 6 bases and J dropped 8 bases, with 8 bases sitting between them. CDR3 loop: CASRSTYTIYF. CDR3 DNA: TGTGCCAGCAGGAGTACTTACACCATATATTTT.

This chain links TRBV2 with TRBJ1-1, with D tentatively TRBD1 (5 bases). The germline gives CDR1 SNHLY, CDR2 FYNNEI. Trimming shortened V by 0 bases and J by 4 bases, and 15 bases separated the two germline ends. The CDR3 runs to 16 residues. The CDR3 loop reads CASSEARGRAPTEAFF. The DNA of the CDR3 is TGTGCCAGCAGTGAAGCGCGTGGCAGGGCTCCCACTGAAGCTTTCTTT.

This sequence joins TRBV5-4 and TRBJ1-1; D remains ambiguous. From germline, CDR1 is SGHNT and CDR2 YYREEE (reference sequence). The CDR3 extends over 13 amino acids. V lost 4 bases to trimming and J lost 0 bases, with 7 bases between them. The chain's CDR3 is CASSAPLNTEAFF. CDR3 nucleotide sequence: TGTGCCAGCAGCGCGCCGTTGAACACTGAAGCTTTCTTT.

The chain recombines TRBV6-5 with TRBJ1-2; TRBD1 agrees at 9 bases. CDR1 is MNHEY and CDR2 is SVGAGI in the germline V gene. The V gene end was trimmed by 6 bases and the J gene end by 7 bases; junction bases not matched to a gene: 9. CDR3 length equals 14 residues. The CDR3 loop reads CASRPGQGAGGYTF. DNA of the CDR3: TGTGCCAGCAGACCGGGACAGGGAGCGGGTGGCTACACCTTC.

The gene calls are TRBV27 and TRBJ2-3, with 16 bases that match TRBD2. CDR1 MNHEY and CDR2 SMNVEV come from the germline V gene (reference sequence). The CDR3 covers 18 residues. The V gene end was trimmed by 3 bases and the J gene end by 3 bases; junction bases not matched to a gene: 6. CDR3 coding DNA: TGTGCCAGCAGTTTGGGACTAGCGGGAGGGCCTGTGACAGATACGCAGTATTTT. This codes for CASSLGLAGGPVTDTQYF.

This chain links TRBV2 with TRBJ2-5; D possibly corresponds to TRBD2 (6 bases). Germline CDR1 and CDR2: SNHLY and FYNNEI. This CDR3 is 12 amino acids long. Trimming left V 8 bases short and J 2 bases short, with 9 bases between. CDR3 bases: TGTGCCAGCCCGGGACTTCAAGAGACCCAGTACTTC. It encodes CASPGLQETQYF.

This clone was found once. The V and J genes are TRBV3-1 (or the pseudogene TRBV3-2) and TRBJ2-2, with D perhaps TRBD2 (6 bases). The CDR3 loop spans 17 amino acids. V was trimmed by 0 bases and J by 9 bases, leaving 20 bases between them. Germline V gene sequence: CDR1 LGHDT, CDR2 YNNKEL (reference sequence). This CDR3 reads CASSQERVGGYLRELFF. The CDR3 coding sequence is TGTGCCAGCAGCCAAGAGCGAGTCGGGGGATATCTTCGGGAGCTGTTTTTT.

This chain connects TRBV30 to TRBJ1-2; D remains ambiguous. The CDR3 loop spans 13 amino acids. Trimming took off 1 base at V and 4 bases at J, with 10 bases between the two ends. Germline V gene lookup returns CDR1 GTSNPN and CDR2 SVGIG (reference sequence). The CDR3 here is CAWSANGFYGYTF. Written as DNA, the CDR3 is TGTGCCTGGAGTGCAAACGGTTTCTATGGCTACACCTTC.

This chain uses TRBV3-1 (or the pseudogene TRBV3-2) with TRBJ1-6, with D possibly being TRBD1 (6 bases). The V gene's germline CDR1 is LGHDT and CDR2 YNNKEL (reference sequence). The CDR3 length is 13 residues. V shed 4 bases and J shed 12 bases, with 13 bases lying between them. The CDR3 loop reads CASSRLQGEPLHF. The CDR3 DNA reads as TGTGCCAGCAGCCGACTACAGGGTGAACCCCTCCACTTT.

The chain couples TRBV6-5 to TRBJ1-1, with D possibly being TRBD1 (6 bases). This CDR3 is built from 14 residues. The germline V and J ends were trimmed by 6 bases and 9 bases, with 20 bases remaining between them. Germline-derived CDR1 and CDR2 are MNHEY and SVGAGI. CDR3 sequence: CASSLRGARVQAFF. The CDR3 DNA reads TGTGCCAGCAGCCTTCGGGGGGCGAGGGTGCAAGCTTTCTTT.

The chain is built from TRBV19 and TRBJ2-6; D is undetermined. CDR1 and CDR2 from the germline V gene are LNHDA and SQIVND (reference sequence). This CDR3 has 20 residues. V lost 0 bases and J 1 base, leaving 19 bases between the germline ends. In DNA, the CDR3 is TGTGCCAGTAGTATAGATTTTAGTTCAGGTATCCTATCTGGGGCCAACGTCCTGACTTTC. Translation: CASSIDFSSGILSGANVLTF.

The V call is TRBV5-4, the J call TRBJ2-1, with 7 bases lining up with TRBD1. CDR1 SGHNT and CDR2 YYREEE come from the germline V gene (reference sequence). With V trimmed by 3 bases and J by 11 bases, 14 bases remained unmatched. The CDR3 is made up of 15 amino acids. The CDR3 region is CASSSPGQPAGKQFF. The CDR3 DNA reads as TGTGCCAGCAGCTCACCGGGACAGCCTGCAGGGAAGCAGTTCTTC.

The chain combines TRBV4-3 with TRBJ2-5, with 10 bases aligning to TRBD1. The V and J ends lost 3 bases and 5 bases, in that order; junction bases with no gene match: 15. CDR1 is LGHNA and CDR2 is YSLEER in the germline V gene. The CDR3 sequence is 18 residues long. The CDR3 region is CASSQQLGGTGASETQYF. CDR3 bases: TGCGCCAGCAGCCAGCAACTAGGGGGGACAGGGGCCTCGGAGACCCAGTACTTC.